The 26 T cell receptor beta chains below all came from one sample that was sequenced in a study of vaccination effects on CD4 cells after COVID-19. Assay: immunoSEQ multiplex PCR; the TCRdb copy retains only in-frame clones and omits some. The table shows roughly 30,000 clones, with 72% occurring only once. These TCRs are of unknown antigen specificity. Pools of viral peptides were used by the ViraFEST assay to expand antigen-specific CD4+ T cells ahead of sequencing. Having been cultured for about ten days, the cells underwent CD4+ T cell isolation. The infection with SARS-CoV-2 (confirmed by PCR) occurred in this person between March and December 2020. Sample: CD4+ T cells from PBMCs cultured with a peptide pool, taken before COVID-19 vaccination. These receptors were collected from a human donor who had a prior SARS-CoV-2 infection.

The V gene is TRBV21-1, the J gene TRBJ2-7; TRBD1 reflects the table's D call only, with no check against the DNA. TRBV21-1 is tagged as a pseudogene. The CDR3 runs to 14 residues. CDR3 in DNA: TGTGCCAGCACCAGGACAGGGATCTCCTACGAGCAGTACTTC. Translation: CASTRTGISYEQYF.

This clone occurred once. The chain is built from TRBV5-1 and TRBJ2-5; D gene ambiguous. Trimming stripped 0 bases from V and 1 base from J, with 7 bases between. This CDR3 has 14 amino acids. Germline lookup yields CDR1 SGHRS and CDR2 YFSETQ. The CDR3 DNA reads as TGCGCCAGCAGCTTGGGAAGACCCCAAGAGACCCAGTACTTC. Encoded protein: CASSLGRPQETQYF.

J is TRBJ2-7 and V is TRBV29-1; 7 positions match TRBD2. Germline CDR1 reads SQVTM; CDR2 reads ANQGSEA. Trimming cost V 4 bases and J 4 bases; bases outside gene matches: 7. This CDR3 has 13 residues. CDR3 DNA sequence: TGCAGCGTTGCTGGAGGGGAGGGGTACGAGCAGTACTTC. The encoded protein is CSVAGGEGYEQYF.

The chain uses TRBV6-5 and TRBJ1-2; possibly TRBD1 for D (6 bases). With 7 bases removed from V and 11 bases from J, the gap between germline ends came to 14 bases. Germline CDR1 reads MNHEY; CDR2 reads SVGAGI. This CDR3 has 11 residues. The CDR3 region has the DNA TGTGCCAGCAAAGGGGGGGGAGGGTACACCTTC. Encoded protein: CASKGGGGYTF.

The chain uses TRBV7-6 and TRBJ2-3, with a possible D match to TRBD1 (6 bases). The V end was cut by 5 bases, the J end by 5 bases, with 17 bases between. CDR1 is SGHVS, CDR2 FNYEAQ, per germline. CDR3 length: 15 amino acids. CDR3 sequence reads: CASSETPDSLDTQYF. The CDR3 region has the DNA TGTGCCAGCAGCGAGACACCGGACAGCCTAGATACGCAGTATTTT.

The V gene is TRBV28, the J gene TRBJ1-1; 9 bases line up with TRBD1. V trimming: 5 bases; J trimming: 11 bases; junction bases outside the gene matches: 9. Germline loops: CDR1 MDHEN, CDR2 SYDVKM. This CDR3 spans 13 amino acids. In DNA form, the CDR3 reads TGTGCCAGCAGTCCCGGACAGGGGTATCAGGCTTTCTTT. Protein sequence: CASSPGQGYQAFF.

The chain is built from TRBV7-9 and TRBJ2-3; D unclear. V was cut by 1 base and J by 2 bases, with 10 bases left in between. This CDR3 is 15 amino acids long. Germline values: CDR1 SEHNR, CDR2 FQNEAQ (reference sequence). The CDR3 loop reads CASSLGSLITDTQYF. Here the CDR3 DNA reads TGTGCCAGCAGCTTAGGTAGCCTAATCACAGATACGCAGTATTTT.

This clone was found a few times. This chain links TRBV27 with TRBJ2-1; no clear D. The CDR3 is 12 amino acids. CDR1 is MNHEY, CDR2 SMNVEV, per germline (reference sequence). With 5 bases removed from V and 10 bases from J, the gap between germline ends came to 12 bases. CDR3 nucleotide sequence: TGTGCCAGCAGTAGAGTTGGCGGAGAGCAGTTCTTC. It yields the protein CASSRVGGEQFF.

This rearrangement joins TRBV4-2 to TRBJ1-2; D gene unclear. The ends were cut back, 3 bases at V and 6 bases at J, with 11 bases in the middle. The CDR3 has 13 amino acids. Looked up from germline, CDR1 is LGHNA and CDR2 is YNFKEQ. CDR3 sequence reads: CASSQVGYDGYTF. The CDR3 DNA reads as TGTGCCAGCAGCCAGGTGGGGTATGATGGCTACACCTTC.

The chain combines TRBV7-9 with TRBJ2-5; D may be TRBD2 (6 bases). The CDR3 loop spans 14 amino acids. Germline CDR1 is SEHNR and CDR2 is FQNEAQ (reference sequence). V shed 5 bases and J shed 1 base, with 11 bases lying between them. The CDR3 reads CASSPTRIQETQYF. In nucleotides, the CDR3 is TGTGCCAGCAGCCCGACTAGGATCCAAGAGACCCAGTACTTC.

V and J are TRBV7-8 and TRBJ1-6; no definite D call. The CDR3 loop spans 19 amino acids. CDR1 SGHVS and CDR2 FQNEAQ come from the germline V gene. Trimming removed 1 base from V and 3 bases from J, with 19 bases in between. The CDR3: CASSLVAGNPLFYNSPLHF. The CDR3 nucleotides are TGTGCCAGCAGCTTAGTTGCCGGAAACCCCCTCTTCTATAATTCACCCCTCCACTTT.

V and J are TRBV18 and TRBJ1-1; tentative D call: TRBD1 (5 bases). In germline, CDR1 is KGHSH, CDR2 LQKENI. Trimming pared 5 bases from V and 3 bases from J, leaving 16 bases between. This CDR3 has 15 residues. CDR3 sequence (DNA): TGTGCCAGCTCATCGAGTGGGGGTTGGGACACTGAAGCTTTCTTT. It codes for CASSSSGGWDTEAFF.

The sample holds a few counts of this clone. The chain joins TRBV7-6 to TRBJ2-7; a possible D gene is TRBD1 (5 bases). CDR1 is SGHVS, CDR2 FNYEAQ, per germline. This CDR3 has 15 residues. V gave up 3 bases and J gave up 2 bases, with 14 bases separating them. The CDR3 protein is CASSFSVGPPYEQYF. CDR3 nucleotide sequence: TGTGCCAGCAGCTTTTCGGTGGGGCCTCCCTACGAGCAGTACTTC.

The V and J genes are TRBV5-4 and TRBJ2-3; D is unresolved. The CDR3 totals 14 residues. Between the trimmed V and J ends, which lost 0 bases and 6 bases, there was a span of 11 bases. Germline V CDR1 and CDR2: SGHNT, YYREEE (reference sequence). The CDR3 DNA sequence: TGTGCCAGCAGCTTGGAGGTCGGATCGGATACGCAGTATTTT. Translating gives CASSLEVGSDTQYF.

The chain uses TRBV7-6 and TRBJ2-7; tentative D call: TRBD2 (5 bases). V was pared by 1 base and J by 3 bases, with 13 bases between. CDR1 and CDR2 (germline): SGHVS, FNYEAQ. The CDR3 runs 15 residues. The CDR3, as DNA: TGTGCCAGCAGCTTAGGGTCTGGAACTAGCTACGAGCAGTACTTC. The encoded protein is CASSLGSGTSYEQYF.

This clone appeared a few times. The chain uses TRBV2 and TRBJ1-2; no clear D. The CDR3 runs 14 residues. Germline CDR1 and CDR2: SNHLY and FYNNEI. Trimming removed 9 bases at V and 4 bases at J, with 18 bases between. The CDR3 loop reads CASTNEATAYGYTF. CDR3 nucleotide sequence: TGTGCCAGTACTAATGAGGCTACGGCCTATGGCTACACCTTC.

This clone came up a few times. The chain couples TRBV9 to TRBJ2-3; 8 nucleotides match TRBD2. The trim removed 3 bases at V and 5 bases at J, leaving 8 bases unmatched. Per germline, CDR1 SGDLS and CDR2 YYNGEE. The CDR3 spans 15 residues. CDR3 region: CASSAGTRQLDTQYF. The CDR3 region has the DNA TGTGCCAGCAGCGCCGGGACTAGACAGTTAGATACGCAGTATTTT.

The chain has TRBV11-2 and TRBJ2-2; D unresolved. V was clipped by 5 bases and J by 7 bases, with 14 bases between them. The CDR3 runs to 14 residues. The germline gives CDR1 SGHAT, CDR2 FQNNGV. The CDR3 bases are TGTGCCAGCAGCCAATCGCCCTTCGTCGGGGAGCTGTTTTTT. This gives the protein CASSQSPFVGELFF.

This rearrangement joins TRBV19 to TRBJ2-5, with D tentatively TRBD1 (5 bases). Looked up from germline, CDR1 is LNHDA and CDR2 is SQIVND (reference sequence). The V gene lost 9 bases and the J gene lost 0 bases, with 11 bases spanning the gap. The CDR3 has 13 residues. The CDR3 reads CASAQGYQETQYF. CDR3 sequence (DNA): TGTGCCAGCGCGCAGGGATACCAAGAGACCCAGTACTTC.

This clone was counted only a few times. The chain couples TRBV19 to TRBJ2-2, with 7 bases that match TRBD2. Germline V gene sequence: CDR1 LNHDA, CDR2 SQIVND (reference sequence). This CDR3 is built from 18 residues. J lost 6 bases, V lost 5 bases, and 18 bases had no gene match. For the CDR3, the DNA is TGTGCCAGTAGTCCAAACCCTCCACGGGGGAGGGCCGCCGGGGAGCTGTTTTTT. Translating it yields CASSPNPPRGRAAGELFF. Variable domain in full (rest from reference TRBV19 and TRBJ2-2): DGGITQSPKYLFRKEGQNVTLSCEQNLNHDAMYWYRQDPGQGLRLIYYSQIVNDFQKGDIAEGYSVSREKKESFPLTVTSAQKNPTAFYLCASSPNPPRGRAAGELFFGEGSRLTVL.

V and J are TRBV2 and TRBJ1-1; tentatively, D is TRBD1 (6 bases). Germline V CDR1 and CDR2: SNHLY, FYNNEI. CDR3 size: 13 residues. V was pared by 3 bases and J by 10 bases, with 15 bases between. The CDR3 loop reads CASSDGGQIRAFF. The CDR3 DNA reads as TGTGCCAGCAGTGACGGGGGGCAAATTCGAGCTTTCTTT.

A single count supports this clone. This chain uses TRBV7-3 with TRBJ2-1, with 10 bases that match TRBD1. The CDR3 length is 15 residues. V was pared by 6 bases and J by 4 bases, with 6 bases of the junction left unmatched. Looked up from germline, CDR1 is SGHTA and CDR2 is FQGTGA. DNA of the CDR3: TGTGCCAGCAGGCCGACAGGGGGCTTATACAATGAGCAGTTCTTC. Translating gives CASRPTGGLYNEQFF.

The sample holds a few counts of this clone. The J gene is TRBJ1-2, the V gene TRBV9; 10 bases line up with TRBD1. The germline V gene encodes CDR1 SGDLS and CDR2 YYNGEE. V dropped 2 bases and J dropped 4; count of bases not matched to a gene: 2. CDR3 size: 14 residues. CDR3 residues: CASSVRDRGYGYTF. The CDR3 DNA reads as TGTGCCAGCAGCGTCCGGGACAGGGGCTATGGCTACACCTTC. The full variable domain, its missing parts supplied by reference TRBV9 and TRBJ1-2, is DSGVTQTPKHLITATGQRVTLRCSPRSGDLSVYWYQQSLDQGLQFLIQYYNGEERAKGNILERFSAQQFPDLHSELNLSSLELGDSALYFCASSVRDRGYGYTFGSGTRLTVV.

The CDR3: CASSISPGTASYEQYF. In DNA, the CDR3 is TGTGCCAGTAGTATATCCCCCGGGACCGCTTCCTACGAGCAGTACTTC. The V gene is TRBV19, the J gene TRBJ2-7; D tentatively reads TRBD1 or TRBD2 (5 bases each). The germline CDR1 and CDR2 sequences are LNHDA and SQIVND (reference sequence). V lost 2 bases to trimming and J lost 1 base, with 15 bases between them. This CDR3 has 16 residues.

The V and J genes are TRBV6-2 or TRBV6-3 and TRBJ2-3, with TRBD2 identical over 13 bases. CDR1 and CDR2 from the germline V gene are MNHEY and SVGEGT. The CDR3 loop spans 16 amino acids. Losses at the gene ends were 4 bases for V and 2 bases for J; bases not matched to a gene: 3. In DNA form, the CDR3 reads TGTGCCAGCAGTTGGGGACTAGCGGGGACCACAGATACGCAGTATTTT. This sequence encodes CASSWGLAGTTDTQYF.

This chain uses TRBV7-9 with TRBJ2-2, with D perhaps given as TRBD1 or TRBD2 (5 bases each). V was cut by 2 bases and J by 4 bases, with 8 bases left in between. Per germline, CDR1 SEHNR and CDR2 FQNEAQ (reference sequence). The CDR3 loop spans 14 amino acids. The CDR3 spells CASSLSGTTGELFF. The CDR3 coding sequence is TGTGCCAGCAGCTTATCAGGGACCACCGGGGAGCTGTTTTTT. The variable domain in full, with the rest retrieved from reference TRBV7-9 and TRBJ2-2, is DTGVSQNPRHKITKRGQNVTFRCDPISEHNRLYWYRQTLGQGPEFLTYFQNEAQLEKSRLLSDRFSAERPKGSFSTLEIQRTEQGDSAMYLCASSLSGTTGELFFGEGSRLTVL.